This passage covers 26 T cell receptor beta chains from one sample sequenced in a study of blood T cell repertoires in COVID-19. This table comes from immunoSEQ multiplex PCR, and its TCRdb copy is limited to in-frame clones, with some not included. The repertoire holds around 190,000 clones, with more than 65% as singletons. The material sequenced was peripheral blood. These receptors were collected from a human donor in a cohort sampled during active COVID-19.

The rearrangement links TRBV27 to TRBJ2-1, with D maybe TRBD1 (6 bases). From germline, CDR1 is MNHEY and CDR2 SMNVEV (reference sequence). Trimming shortened V by 4 bases and J by 2 bases, and 9 bases separated the two germline ends. This CDR3 is built from 14 residues. The CDR3 loop is CASSSGQTYNEQFF. In DNA, the CDR3 is TGTGCCAGCAGTTCGGGACAAACCTACAATGAGCAGTTCTTC.

The J gene is TRBJ2-7, the V gene TRBV2, with 10 positions matching TRBD2. After removal of 6 bases from V and 7 bases from J, the junction contained 9 bases not matched to a gene. CDR3 size: 14 residues. In germline, CDR1 is SNHLY, CDR2 FYNNEI. CDR3 sequence (DNA): TGTGCCAGCAGACCTCTAGCGGGAGTGGGGGAGCAGTACTTC. This encodes CASRPLAGVGEQYF.

The sample holds a few counts of this clone. V usage is TRBV25-1 and J usage is TRBJ1-1; TRBD1 might be the D (6 bases). This CDR3 comprises 13 residues. Germline V gene data show CDR1 as MGHDK and CDR2 as SYGVNS. V was trimmed by 6 bases and J by 5 bases, leaving 13 bases between them. CDR3 sequence: CASSTGLGTEAFF. CDR3 coding DNA: TGTGCCAGCAGCACAGGGTTGGGTACTGAAGCTTTCTTT.

V and J are TRBV18 and TRBJ2-3, with D perhaps matching TRBD1 (6 bases). Per germline, CDR1 KGHSH and CDR2 LQKENI. The V and J ends lost 0 bases and 2 bases respectively, with 12 bases between them. The CDR3 runs 16 residues. CDR3 residues: CASSPPDSFPTDTQYF. The CDR3 DNA sequence: TGTGCCAGCTCACCACCGGACAGTTTTCCCACAGATACGCAGTATTTT.

This clone has a count of ten or more. The rearrangement links TRBV24-1 to TRBJ2-7, with TRBD2 matching 8 bases. Germline loops: CDR1 KGHDR, CDR2 SFDVKD. Germline trimming cut 6 bases from V and 0 bases from J; bases unmatched to any gene: 3. The CDR3 length is 14 residues. The CDR3 loop is CATSLSGSSYEQYF. The CDR3 DNA follows: TGTGCCACCAGTCTGAGCGGGAGCTCCTACGAGCAGTACTTC.

This clone came up many times. Other nucleotide sequences in the sample specify the same CDR3. The CDR3 loop is CASSLGRGLGNEQFF. The CDR3, as DNA: TGTGCCAGCAGCTTGGGCAGGGGGCTGGGCAATGAGCAGTTCTTC. The V call is TRBV5-4, the J call TRBJ2-1, with 8 positions matching TRBD1. Trimming at V came to 0 bases and at J to 6 bases, leaving 5 bases not matched to a gene. CDR3 length: 15 residues. Germline CDR1 reads SGHNT; CDR2 reads YYREEE (reference sequence). The complete variable domain, with remaining parts taken from reference TRBV5-4 and TRBJ2-1, reads ETGVTQSPTHLIKTRGQQVTLRCSSQSGHNTVSWYQQALGQGPQFIFQYYREEENGRGNFPPRFSGLQFPNYSSELNVNALELDDSALYLCASSLGRGLGNEQFFGPGTRLTVL.

The V call is TRBV14, the J call TRBJ2-7; D not certain. CDR3 length equals 16 residues. V lost 3 bases, J lost 5 bases, and 20 bases lay in between. Germline CDR1 SGHDN, CDR2 FVKESK. CDR3: CASSHFFFTKPHEQYF. CDR3 in DNA: TGTGCCAGCAGCCACTTTTTTTTTACTAAGCCCCACGAGCAGTACTTC.

The chain uses TRBV21-1 and TRBJ2-7; TRBD2, as called in the table, went unchecked against the DNA. TRBV21-1 is a documented pseudogene. The CDR3 sequence is 16 residues long. The CDR3 is CASSKAQAGEGYEQYF. CDR3 DNA sequence: TGTGCCAGCAGCAAAGCGCAAGCGGGAGAAGGTTACGAGCAGTACTTC.

The chain is built from TRBV5-4 and TRBJ2-7, with 7 bases that match TRBD1. V was clipped by 0 bases and J by 6 bases; unmatched bases: 6. This CDR3 is 14 amino acids long. The V gene's germline CDR1 is SGHNT and CDR2 YYREEE (reference sequence). The CDR3, as DNA: TGTGCCAGCAGCTTGGGTAGGGGGCGCGGCGAGCAGTACTTC. It codes for CASSLGRGRGEQYF.

This clone was observed once. This chain uses TRBV19 with TRBJ2-7; 8 bases are a match to TRBD1. The V and J ends lost 1 base and 4 bases, in that order; junction bases with no gene match: 6. The CDR3 totals 15 residues. Germline V gene lookup returns CDR1 LNHDA and CDR2 SQIVND (reference sequence). The CDR3 is CASSIVGTGQYEQYF. Here the CDR3 DNA reads TGTGCCAGTAGTATAGTCGGGACAGGTCAATACGAGCAGTACTTC.

This rearrangement joins TRBV7-9 to TRBJ1-5; D gene ambiguous. CDR1 is SEHNR and CDR2 is FQNEAQ in the germline V gene (reference sequence). V was cut by 5 bases and J by 0 bases, with 5 bases left in between. This CDR3 has 13 residues. The DNA of the CDR3 is TGTGCCAGCAGCCACAATAGCAATCAGCCCCAGCATTTT. Residues: CASSHNSNQPQHF.

This chain joins TRBV28 and TRBJ2-7; D gene ambiguous. The CDR3 consists of 14 residues. The germline V gene has CDR1 MDHEN and CDR2 SYDVKM. Trimming stripped 1 base from V and 0 bases from J, with 7 bases between. The CDR3 is CASSLYRNSYEQYF. In DNA form, the CDR3 reads TGTGCCAGCAGTTTATACAGAAACTCCTACGAGCAGTACTTC.

V usage is TRBV7-9 and J usage is TRBJ1-6, with TRBD1 as a possible D gene (6 bases). Between the trimmed V and J ends, which lost 9 bases and 10 bases, there was a span of 13 bases. The CDR3 has 12 residues. Germline V gene lookup returns CDR1 SEHNR and CDR2 FQNEAQ (reference sequence). This CDR3 is CASAQGNSPLHF. The CDR3 nucleotides are TGTGCCAGTGCTCAGGGGAACTCACCCCTCCACTTT. Drawing the rest from reference TRBV7-9 and TRBJ1-6, the complete variable domain is DTGVSQNPRHKITKRGQNVTFRCDPISEHNRLYWYRQTLGQGPEFLTYFQNEAQLEKSRLLSDRFSAERPKGSFSTLEIQRTEQGDSAMYLCASAQGNSPLHFGNGTRLTVT.

The rearrangement joins TRBV7-9 to TRBJ2-2; D might be TRBD2 (7 bases). CDR1 SEHNR and CDR2 FQNEAQ come from the germline V gene (reference sequence). V lost 5 bases, J lost 7 bases, and 26 bases lay in between. CDR3 size: 18 residues. The CDR3 region has the DNA TGTGCCAGCAGCCTTCCCCACGGGGGGCGCAAAAGGGTCGGGGAGCTGTTTTTT. Translated, it gives CASSLPHGGRKRVGELFF.

The chain links TRBV7-9 to TRBJ2-7, with 9 bases that match TRBD2. V was pared by 8 bases and J by 2 bases, with 7 bases of the junction left unmatched. Germline values: CDR1 SEHNR, CDR2 FQNEAQ (reference sequence). This CDR3 comprises 14 residues. The CDR3 DNA reads as TGTGCCAGCTCAAGAGCTAGCGGGACCTACGAGCAGTACTTC. This sequence encodes CASSRASGTYEQYF.

This rearrangement joins TRBV5-1 to TRBJ1-6, with D perhaps TRBD1 (6 bases). Deletions cut 4 bases from V and 10 bases from J, with 18 bases between. The CDR3 extends over 15 amino acids. Germline V gene data show CDR1 as SGHRS and CDR2 as YFSETQ. For the CDR3, the DNA is TGCGCCAGCAGCCCGAGGACAGACCGGTCCTCACCCCTCCACTTT. Translated, it gives CASSPRTDRSSPLHF.

The chain couples TRBV6-5 to TRBJ2-3, with D maybe TRBD2 (5 bases). V dropped 8 bases and J dropped 0 bases, with 15 bases sitting between them. The CDR3 covers 15 residues. CDR1 is MNHEY, CDR2 SVGAGI, per germline. The CDR3 here is CASGIPGISTDTQYF. As DNA, the CDR3 is TGTGCCAGCGGGATTCCGGGGATTAGCACAGATACGCAGTATTTT.

This chain joins TRBV5-6 and TRBJ1-2; a possible D gene is TRBD1 (6 bases). The germline V gene has CDR1 SGHDT and CDR2 YYEEEE. V was shortened by 1 base and J by 8 bases, with 12 bases between the two germline ends. This CDR3 contains 13 residues. The DNA of the CDR3 is TGTGCCAGCAGCTTGAAACAGGGAAGGGGCTACACCTTC. Its translation is CASSLKQGRGYTF.

The V and J genes are TRBV2 and TRBJ1-5; TRBD1 agrees at 7 bases. The CDR3 loop spans 13 amino acids. Trimming took 4 bases from V and 6 from J; bases not matched to a gene: 3. CDR1 SNHLY and CDR2 FYNNEI come from the germline V gene. For the CDR3, the DNA is TGTGCCAGCAGTGGACAGGGTGGTCAGCCCCAGCATTTT. This gives the protein CASSGQGGQPQHF. Together with reference TRBV2 and TRBJ1-5, the CDR3 gives the full variable domain: EPEVTQTPSHQVTQMGQEVILRCVPISNHLYFYWYRQILGQKVEFLVSFYNNEISEKSEIFDDQFSVERPDGSNFTLKIRSTKLEDSAMYFCASSGQGGQPQHFGDGTRLSIL.

The rearrangement uses TRBV5-1 and TRBJ1-4, with D maybe TRBD1 (5 bases). This CDR3 is 13 amino acids long. Looked up from germline, CDR1 is SGHRS and CDR2 is YFSETQ. Trimming stripped 4 bases from V and 1 base from J, with 5 bases between. CDR3 bases: TGCGCCAGCAGCCAGGGAACTAATGAAAAACTGTTTTTT. It codes for CASSQGTNEKLFF.

The rearrangement links TRBV4-1 to TRBJ2-7; 8 bases align to TRBD1. Looked up from germline, CDR1 is MGHRA and CDR2 is YSYEKL. There are 18 residues in the CDR3. V dropped 0 bases and J dropped 2; count of bases not matched to a gene: 12. The CDR3 DNA is TGCGCCAGCAGCCAAGACCCCGGGACAGGCATTCGGGCCTACGAGCAGTACTTC. This codes for CASSQDPGTGIRAYEQYF.

This clone was detected only once. The CDR3 DNA follows: TGTGCCAGCACCCGCAGCGGGAGGGCTAACGAGCAGTACTTC. Amino acid sequence: CASTRSGRANEQYF. This chain uses TRBV28 with TRBJ2-7; 10 positions agree with TRBD2. Trimming at V came to 7 bases and at J to 5 bases, leaving 8 bases not matched to a gene. The CDR3 runs to 14 residues. The germline gives CDR1 MDHEN, CDR2 SYDVKM.

The V gene is TRBV29-1, the J gene TRBJ2-5; D is uncertain. Germline V gene lookup returns CDR1 SQVTM and CDR2 ANQGSEA. CDR3 length: 17 amino acids. V shed 0 bases and J shed 2 bases, with 19 bases lying between them. DNA of the CDR3: TGCAGCGTTGAAGATCCCACAGTTTTGGCTGCGCAAGAGACCCAGTACTTC. Translated, it gives CSVEDPTVLAAQETQYF.

The V gene is TRBV5-1, the J gene TRBJ2-3; perhaps TRBD2 as D (6 bases). Germline loops: CDR1 SGHRS, CDR2 YFSETQ. The CDR3 is made up of 16 amino acids. V lost 0 bases to trimming and J lost 0 bases, with 11 bases between them. The CDR3 is CASSLEAGSSTDTQYF. The CDR3 bases are TGCGCCAGCAGCTTGGAGGCGGGATCTAGCACAGATACGCAGTATTTT.

The chain joins TRBV18 to TRBJ1-2; D gene uncertain. Germline CDR1 is KGHSH and CDR2 is LQKENI. This CDR3 contains 14 residues. V lost 2 bases and J lost 3, with 10 bases in between. CDR3 nucleotides: TGTGCCAGCTCACCATCTACCGCGCACTATGGCTACACCTTC. As protein: CASSPSTAHYGYTF.

This rearrangement joins TRBV4-1 to TRBJ2-3; 12 bases fit TRBD2. V trimming: 4 bases; J trimming: 4 bases; junction bases outside the gene matches: 18. CDR3 length: 20 amino acids. From germline, CDR1 is MGHRA and CDR2 YSYEKL. The CDR3 coding sequence is TGCGCCAGCAGCCCTCGCTATTCTAGCGGGAGGGCCGGGGGTGCAGATACGCAGTATTTT. Protein product: CASSPRYSSGRAGGADTQYF.